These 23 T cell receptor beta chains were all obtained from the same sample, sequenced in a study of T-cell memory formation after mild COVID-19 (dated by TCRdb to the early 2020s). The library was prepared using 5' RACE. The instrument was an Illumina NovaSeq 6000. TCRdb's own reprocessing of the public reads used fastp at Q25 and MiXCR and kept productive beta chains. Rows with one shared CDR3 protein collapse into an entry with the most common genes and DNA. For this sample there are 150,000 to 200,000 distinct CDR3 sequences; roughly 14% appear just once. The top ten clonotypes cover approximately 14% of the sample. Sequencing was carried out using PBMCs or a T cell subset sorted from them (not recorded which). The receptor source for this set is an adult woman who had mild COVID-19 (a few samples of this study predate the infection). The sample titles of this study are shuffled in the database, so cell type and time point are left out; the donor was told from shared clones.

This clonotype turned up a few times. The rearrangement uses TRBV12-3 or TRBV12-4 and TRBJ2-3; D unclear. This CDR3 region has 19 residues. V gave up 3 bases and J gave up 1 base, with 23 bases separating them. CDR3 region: CASSFHWGFTKRGTDTQYF. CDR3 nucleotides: TGTGCCAGCAGTTTTCATTGGGGATTTACCAAACGAGGCACAGATACGCAGTATTTT.

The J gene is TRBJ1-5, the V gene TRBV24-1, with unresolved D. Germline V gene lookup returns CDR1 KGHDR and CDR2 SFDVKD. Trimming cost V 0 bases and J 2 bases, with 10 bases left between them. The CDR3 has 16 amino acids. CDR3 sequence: CATSDLRREGNQPQHF. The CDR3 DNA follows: TGTGCCACCAGTGATTTGCGGAGGGAAGGCAATCAGCCCCAGCATTTT.

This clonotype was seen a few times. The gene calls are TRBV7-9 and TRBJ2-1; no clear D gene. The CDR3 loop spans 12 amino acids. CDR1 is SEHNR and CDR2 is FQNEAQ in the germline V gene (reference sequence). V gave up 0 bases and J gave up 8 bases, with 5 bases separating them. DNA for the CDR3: TGTGCCAGCAGCTTAGCAATCGATGAGCAGTTCTTC. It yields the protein CASSLAIDEQFF.

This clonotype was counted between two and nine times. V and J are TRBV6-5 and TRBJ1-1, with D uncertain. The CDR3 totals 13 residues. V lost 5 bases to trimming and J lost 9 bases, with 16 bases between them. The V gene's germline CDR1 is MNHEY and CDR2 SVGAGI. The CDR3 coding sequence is TGTGCCAGCAGTCCCGGGCAGCCGGTTAAAGCTTTCTTT. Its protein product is CASSPGQPVKAFF.

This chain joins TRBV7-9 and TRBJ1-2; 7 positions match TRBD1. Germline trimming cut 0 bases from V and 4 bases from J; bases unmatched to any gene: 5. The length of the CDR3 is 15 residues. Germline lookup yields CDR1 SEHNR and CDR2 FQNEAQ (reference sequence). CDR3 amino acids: CASSLAAGGFYGYTF. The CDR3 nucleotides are TGTGCCAGCAGCTTAGCGGCAGGGGGGTTCTATGGCTACACCTTC.

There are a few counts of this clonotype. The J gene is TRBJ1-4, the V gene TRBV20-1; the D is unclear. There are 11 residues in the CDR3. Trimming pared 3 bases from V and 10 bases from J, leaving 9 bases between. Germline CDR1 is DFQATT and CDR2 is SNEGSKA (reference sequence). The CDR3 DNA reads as TGCAGTGCTAGGCTCGGCGGAAAACTGTTTTTT. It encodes CSARLGGKLFF.

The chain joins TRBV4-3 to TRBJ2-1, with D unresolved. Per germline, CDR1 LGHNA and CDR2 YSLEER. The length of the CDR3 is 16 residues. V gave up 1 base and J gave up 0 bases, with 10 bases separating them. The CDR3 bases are TGCGCCAGCAGCCAAGCGGTCCGGTACTCCTACAATGAGCAGTTCTTC. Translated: CASSQAVRYSYNEQFF.

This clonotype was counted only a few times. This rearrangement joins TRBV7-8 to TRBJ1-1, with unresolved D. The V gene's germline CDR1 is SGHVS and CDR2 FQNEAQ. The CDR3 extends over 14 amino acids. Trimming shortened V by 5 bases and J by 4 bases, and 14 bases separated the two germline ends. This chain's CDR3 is CASSVRERSTEAFF. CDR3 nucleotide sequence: TGTGCCAGCAGCGTAAGGGAGAGGAGCACTGAAGCTTTCTTT.

CDR3 bases: TGTGCCAGCAGCGTTAGCGGGAGACCCACAGATACGCAGTATTTT. It encodes CASSVSGRPTDTQYF. The rearrangement joins TRBV7-9 to TRBJ2-3; 9 positions agree with TRBD2. The CDR3 loop spans 15 amino acids. CDR1 and CDR2 from the germline V gene are SEHNR and FQNEAQ (reference sequence). Trimming removed 5 bases from V and 2 bases from J; junction bases left unmatched: 5.

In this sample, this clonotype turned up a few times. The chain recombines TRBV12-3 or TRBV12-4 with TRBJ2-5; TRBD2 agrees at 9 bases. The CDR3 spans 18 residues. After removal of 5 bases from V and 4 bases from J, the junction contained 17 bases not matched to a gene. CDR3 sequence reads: CASSPPIGAGGAGETQYF. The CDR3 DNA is TGTGCCAGCAGTCCCCCGATCGGAGCGGGGGGCGCGGGAGAGACCCAGTACTTC.

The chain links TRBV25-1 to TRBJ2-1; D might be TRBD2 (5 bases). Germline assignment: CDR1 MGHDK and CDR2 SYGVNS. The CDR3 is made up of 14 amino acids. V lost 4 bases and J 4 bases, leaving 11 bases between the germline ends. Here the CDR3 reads CASSADGGYNEQFF. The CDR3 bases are TGTGCCAGCAGTGCCGACGGAGGTTACAATGAGCAGTTCTTC.

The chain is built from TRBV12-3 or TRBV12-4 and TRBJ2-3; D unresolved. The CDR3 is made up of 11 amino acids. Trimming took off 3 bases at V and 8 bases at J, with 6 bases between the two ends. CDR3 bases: TGTGCCAGCAGTTTGTCCGGTACGCAGTATTTT. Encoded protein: CASSLSGTQYF.

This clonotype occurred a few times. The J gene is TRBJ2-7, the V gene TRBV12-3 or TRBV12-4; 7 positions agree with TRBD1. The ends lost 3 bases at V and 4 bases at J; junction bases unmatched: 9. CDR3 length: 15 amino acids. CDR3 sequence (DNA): TGTGCCAGCAGTTTTCGGCGACAGGGACCTTACGAGCAGTACTTC. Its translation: CASSFRRQGPYEQYF.

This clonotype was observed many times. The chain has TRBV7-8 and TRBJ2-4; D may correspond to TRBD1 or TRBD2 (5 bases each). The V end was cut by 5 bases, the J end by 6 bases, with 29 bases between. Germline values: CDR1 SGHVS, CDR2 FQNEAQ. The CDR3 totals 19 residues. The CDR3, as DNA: TGTGCCAGCAGCGTAGTCGGTTTATCCAGGGTCGGCGCGGGAAACATTCAGTACTTC. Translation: CASSVVGLSRVGAGNIQYF.

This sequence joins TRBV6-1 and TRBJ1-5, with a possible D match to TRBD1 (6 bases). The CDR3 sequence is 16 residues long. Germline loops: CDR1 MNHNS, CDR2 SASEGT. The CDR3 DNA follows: TGTGGAGTTCAGGCCAGGGGAAGAGTTAGCAATCAGCCCCAGCATTTT. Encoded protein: CGVQARGRVSNQPQHF.

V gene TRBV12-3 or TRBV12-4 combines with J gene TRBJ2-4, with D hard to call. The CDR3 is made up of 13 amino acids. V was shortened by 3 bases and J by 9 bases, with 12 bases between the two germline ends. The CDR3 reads CASSFLSVGIQYF. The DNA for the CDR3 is TGTGCCAGCAGTTTCCTCAGTGTCGGCATTCAGTACTTC.

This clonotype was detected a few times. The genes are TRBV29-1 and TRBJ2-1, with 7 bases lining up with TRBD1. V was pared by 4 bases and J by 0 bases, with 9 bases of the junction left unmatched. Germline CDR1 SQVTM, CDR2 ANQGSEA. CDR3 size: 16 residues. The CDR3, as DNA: TGCAGCGTTGTTCCCAGGGGGTCGAGCTCCTACAATGAGCAGTTCTTC. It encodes CSVVPRGSSSYNEQFF.

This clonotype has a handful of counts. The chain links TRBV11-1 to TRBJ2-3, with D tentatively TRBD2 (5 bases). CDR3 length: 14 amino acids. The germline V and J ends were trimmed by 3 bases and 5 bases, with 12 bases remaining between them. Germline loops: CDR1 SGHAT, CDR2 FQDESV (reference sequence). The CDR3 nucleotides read TGTGCCAGCAGCTTGCCCGGCAGCGGAGATACGCAGTATTTT. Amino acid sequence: CASSLPGSGDTQYF.

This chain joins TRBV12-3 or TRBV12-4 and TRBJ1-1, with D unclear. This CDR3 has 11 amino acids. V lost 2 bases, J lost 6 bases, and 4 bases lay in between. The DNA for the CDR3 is TGTGCCAGCAGTTTAACGTCTGAAGCTTTCTTT. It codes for CASSLTSEAFF.

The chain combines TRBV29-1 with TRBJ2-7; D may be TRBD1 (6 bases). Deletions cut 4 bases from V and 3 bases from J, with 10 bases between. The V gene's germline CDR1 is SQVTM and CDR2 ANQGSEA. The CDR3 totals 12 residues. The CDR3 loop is CSVVPGDYEQYF. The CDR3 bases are TGCAGCGTTGTCCCAGGGGACTACGAGCAGTACTTC.

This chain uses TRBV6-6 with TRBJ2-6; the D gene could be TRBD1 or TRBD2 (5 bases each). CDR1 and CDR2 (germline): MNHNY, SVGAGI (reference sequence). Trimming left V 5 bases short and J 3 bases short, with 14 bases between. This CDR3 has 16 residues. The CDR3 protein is CASSLPGAGGANVLTF. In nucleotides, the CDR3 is TGTGCCAGCAGTCTCCCCGGGGCTGGTGGGGCCAACGTCCTGACTTTC.

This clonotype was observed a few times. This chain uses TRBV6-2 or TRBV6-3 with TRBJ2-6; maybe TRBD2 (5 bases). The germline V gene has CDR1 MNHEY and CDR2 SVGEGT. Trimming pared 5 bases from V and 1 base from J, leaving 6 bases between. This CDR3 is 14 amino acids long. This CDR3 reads CASSRGSGANVLTF. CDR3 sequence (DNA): TGTGCCAGCAGTCGGGGTTCTGGGGCCAACGTCCTGACTTTC.

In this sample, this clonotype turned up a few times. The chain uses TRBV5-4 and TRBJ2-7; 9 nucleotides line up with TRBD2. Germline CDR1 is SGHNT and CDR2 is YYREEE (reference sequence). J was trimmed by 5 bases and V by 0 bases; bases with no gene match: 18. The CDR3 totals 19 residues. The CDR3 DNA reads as TGTGCCAGCAGCTTGGGTATGGGGACTAGCATGACCGGGGGAAACGAGCAGTACTTC. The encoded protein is CASSLGMGTSMTGGNEQYF.